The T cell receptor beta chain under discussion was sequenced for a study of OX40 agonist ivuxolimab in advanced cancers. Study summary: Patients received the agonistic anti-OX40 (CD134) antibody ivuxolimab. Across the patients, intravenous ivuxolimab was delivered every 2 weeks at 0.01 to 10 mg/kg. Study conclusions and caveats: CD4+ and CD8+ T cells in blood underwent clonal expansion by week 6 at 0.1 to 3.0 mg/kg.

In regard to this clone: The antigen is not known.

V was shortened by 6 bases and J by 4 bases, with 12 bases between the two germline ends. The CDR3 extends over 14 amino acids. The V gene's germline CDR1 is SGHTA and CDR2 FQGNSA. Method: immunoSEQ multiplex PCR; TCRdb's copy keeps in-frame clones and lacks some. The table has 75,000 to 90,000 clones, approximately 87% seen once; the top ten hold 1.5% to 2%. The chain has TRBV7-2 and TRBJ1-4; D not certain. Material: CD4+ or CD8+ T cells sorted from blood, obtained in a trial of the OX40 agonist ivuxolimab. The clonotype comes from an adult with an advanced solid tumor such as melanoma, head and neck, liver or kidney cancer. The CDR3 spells CASRAGRYNEKLFF. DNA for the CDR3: TGTGCCAGCAGAGCGGGGAGATATAATGAAAAACTGTTTTTT.